This T cell receptor beta chain is from a study of T cell responses to AZD1222 COVID-19 vaccine. The study, taken as a whole, reports: Most donors were white British and more were female, and clonal diversity was possibly underestimated.

About this clone: Antigen unknown.

There are 15 residues in the CDR3. Germline V gene lookup returns CDR1 GTSNPN and CDR2 SVGIG (reference sequence). The germline V and J ends were trimmed by 0 bases and 0 bases, with 11 bases remaining between them. TCRdb's copy holds only in-frame clones and misses some; the assay was immunoSEQ multiplex PCR. The data contain 90,000 to 120,000 clones, 70% to 90% of them singletons. The sequence was obtained from an adult in good health. The chain employs TRBV30 and TRBJ1-2; D gene ambiguous. The source material was peripheral blood, sampled on day 0 of AZD1222 vaccination. The CDR3 DNA follows: TGTGCCTGGAGTGTACAAAGGTCGGCTAACTATGGCTACACCTTC. Amino acids: CAWSVQRSANYGYTF.